Listed here are 29 T cell receptor beta chains from one sample, sequenced in a study of blood T cells in healthy people across ages. Primed by a sample-barcoded 5' primer and a J-beta primer mix, a second PCR proceeded for about 6 to 12 cycles. TCRdb ran MiXCR on the 5' RACE reads and lists one entry per CDR3 protein. The table records hundreds of thousands of distinct CDR3 sequences, approximately 50% of them present only once. The sample consisted of blood. These receptor sequences come from a man between 60 and 70 years old in good health.

V is TRBV29-1 and J is TRBJ1-2; possibly TRBD1 for D (6 bases). Germline CDR1 SQVTM, CDR2 ANQGSEA. The CDR3 has 11 amino acids. The CDR3 DNA reads TGCGCCGAAGGGGGTAACTATGGCTACACCTTC. Its protein product is CAEGGNYGYTF.

V usage is TRBV4-2 and J usage is TRBJ2-3; TRBD2 matches 7 bases. The CDR3 runs 17 residues. V lost 0 bases to trimming and J lost 2 bases; unmatched junction nucleotides: 8. In germline, CDR1 is LGHNA, CDR2 YNFKEQ. The CDR3 region is CASSQDRAGTLTDTQYF. As DNA, the CDR3 is TGTGCCAGCAGCCAAGATCGAGCGGGGACCCTCACAGATACGCAGTATTTT.

The V gene is TRBV7-8, the J gene TRBJ2-7; the D is unclear. Germline V gene sequence: CDR1 SGHVS, CDR2 FQNEAQ. This CDR3 has 13 residues. The ends were cut back, 3 bases at V and 2 bases at J, with 8 bases in the middle. The CDR3, as DNA: TGTGCCAGCAGCTTTTTCAGTACCTACGAGCAGTACTTC. Translated: CASSFFSTYEQYF.

The V call is TRBV20-1, the J call TRBJ2-2; TRBD1 is a possible D gene (6 bases). The CDR3 runs to 14 residues. The germline V gene has CDR1 DFQATT and CDR2 SNEGSKA (reference sequence). Trimming left V 1 base short and J 6 bases short, with 12 bases between. For the CDR3, the DNA is TGCAGTGCTAGAGCAGGGGCGGTCGCCGGGGAGCTGTTTTTT. Translation gives CSARAGAVAGELFF.

Only a few counts were recorded for this clonotype. The chain employs TRBV9 and TRBJ2-5, with D perhaps matching TRBD1 (6 bases). Germline assignment: CDR1 SGDLS and CDR2 YYNGEE. V lost 3 bases to trimming and J lost 3 bases, with 15 bases between them. CDR3 length equals 15 residues. Here the CDR3 DNA reads TGTGCCAGCAGCGCACAGGGACGGGCTGAAGAGACCCAGTACTTC. It is translated as CASSAQGRAEETQYF.

The V gene is TRBV12-3 or TRBV12-4, the J gene TRBJ2-5; maybe TRBD2 (7 bases). The J call may be in error: the DNA end matches TRBJ2-7 better. The CDR3 totals 15 residues. In DNA form, the CDR3 reads TGTGCCAGCAGTATGGCGGGGGCAGGGCTCTACGAGCAGTACTTC. Translated: CASSMAGAGLYEQYF.

This chain connects TRBV12-3 or TRBV12-4 to TRBJ1-4; D is unresolved. This CDR3 is built from 16 residues. Trimming took 6 bases from V and 2 from J, leaving 16 bases between them. CDR3 coding DNA: TGTGCCAGCAGGACCGGGCCCCGGGAGACTAATGAAAAACTGTTTTTT. It codes for CASRTGPRETNEKLFF.

V usage is TRBV12-3 or TRBV12-4 and J usage is TRBJ1-2; TRBD1 agrees at 8 bases. V shed 7 bases, J shed 7 bases, and the junction held 8 bases outside the gene matches. This CDR3 spans 13 amino acids. CDR3 nucleotide sequence: TGTGCCAGCATTTCCAGGGGGCGAGGTGGCTACACCTTC. Protein product: CASISRGRGGYTF.

The V call is TRBV6-2 or TRBV6-3, the J call TRBJ2-7; D is possibly TRBD1 (6 bases). The CDR3 has 12 residues. V was cut by 6 bases and J by 8 bases, with 14 bases left in between. Germline V lookup: CDR1 MNHEY, CDR2 SVGEGT. CDR3 sequence reads: CASSLGHRQQYF. CDR3 bases: TGTGCCAGCAGCCTGGGACACAGACAGCAGTACTTC.

This rearrangement joins TRBV6-6 to TRBJ2-1, with a tentative D call TRBD1 (5 bases). The CDR3 runs 15 residues. Germline loops: CDR1 MNHNY, CDR2 SVGAGI (reference sequence). The germline V and J ends were trimmed by 6 bases and 2 bases, with 14 bases remaining between them. CDR3 nucleotide sequence: TGTGCCAGCAGATCCACAGGTATTACCTACAATGAGCAGTTCTTC. Protein sequence: CASRSTGITYNEQFF.

This clonotype was seen only a few times. The V gene is TRBV3-1, the J gene TRBJ2-7; D uncertain. This CDR3 contains 15 residues. Germline loops: CDR1 LGHDT, CDR2 YNNKEL (reference sequence). Trimming pared 3 bases from V and 3 bases from J, leaving 15 bases between. CDR3 DNA: TGTGCCAGCAGCCATCTGCAGTTCCGACACTACGAGCAGTACTTC. Protein sequence: CASSHLQFRHYEQYF.

The V gene is TRBV6-6, the J gene TRBJ1-1; D possibly corresponds to TRBD1 (6 bases). This CDR3 comprises 14 residues. The germline V gene has CDR1 MNHNY and CDR2 SVGAGI (reference sequence). V lost 10 bases and J lost 5, with 20 bases in between. The CDR3 DNA follows: TGTGCCACCTATGGGGGGGCGCGGATAACTGAAGCTTTCTTT. Protein sequence: CATYGGARITEAFF.

The genes are TRBV20-1 and TRBJ2-5, with unresolved D. V was cut by 6 bases and J by 1 base, with 18 bases left in between. The CDR3 consists of 15 residues. In germline, CDR1 is DFQATT, CDR2 SNEGSKA (reference sequence). CDR3 loop: CSASGIPRRQETQYF. The DNA for the CDR3 is TGCAGTGCCAGTGGCATCCCGAGGCGCCAAGAGACCCAGTACTTC.

The chain combines TRBV9 with TRBJ2-7; perhaps TRBD2 as D (7 bases). Germline loops: CDR1 SGDLS, CDR2 YYNGEE. The CDR3 is 14 residues long. Trimming took off 4 bases at V and 4 bases at J, with 15 bases between the two ends. Written as DNA, the CDR3 is TGTGCCAGCAGCCCCCTCGGGGGGCTGTACGAGCAGTACTTC. This translates into CASSPLGGLYEQYF.

The chain is built from TRBV11-2 and TRBJ2-5; 7 bases are a match to TRBD1. Trimming took 1 base from V and 4 from J; bases not matched to a gene: 9. From germline, CDR1 is SGHAT and CDR2 FQNNGV. CDR3 size: 16 residues. The CDR3 spells CASSLAVQGTRETQYF. CDR3 coding DNA: TGTGCCAGCAGCTTAGCCGTACAGGGGACCCGAGAGACCCAGTACTTC.

The chain uses TRBV2 and TRBJ2-6; tentative D call: TRBD1 (7 bases). The CDR3 has 16 residues. With 8 bases removed from V and 0 bases from J, the gap between germline ends came to 14 bases. Germline CDR1 and CDR2: SNHLY and FYNNEI. CDR3 sequence reads: CASPAGQLSGANVLTF. CDR3 DNA sequence: TGTGCCAGCCCGGCGGGACAGCTCTCTGGGGCCAACGTCCTGACTTTC.

V gene TRBV29-1 combines with J gene TRBJ2-1, with D maybe TRBD1 (5 bases). Germline CDR1 reads SQVTM; CDR2 reads ANQGSEA. The length of the CDR3 is 12 residues. Deletions cut 6 bases from V and 4 bases from J, with 10 bases between. This CDR3 is CSVPTGYNEQFF. The CDR3 region has the DNA TGCAGCGTGCCCACAGGTTACAATGAGCAGTTCTTC.

This clonotype was observed a few times. The genes are TRBV3-1 and TRBJ1-2; tentative D call: TRBD1 (5 bases). The CDR3 loop spans 14 amino acids. Looked up from germline, CDR1 is LGHDT and CDR2 is YNNKEL (reference sequence). Trimming left V 4 bases short and J 2 bases short, with 11 bases between. The CDR3 reads CASSPREGNYGYTF. CDR3 sequence (DNA): TGTGCCAGCAGCCCAAGAGAGGGGAACTATGGCTACACCTTC.

This clonotype was seen a few times. The chain links TRBV28 to TRBJ1-2; perhaps TRBD1 as D (6 bases). Germline V lookup: CDR1 MDHEN, CDR2 SYDVKM. The length of the CDR3 is 13 residues. Deletions cut 6 bases from V and 2 bases from J, with 10 bases between. For the CDR3, the DNA is TGTGCCAGCAGGACAGGTCCCAACTATGGCTACACCTTC. It translates to CASRTGPNYGYTF.

This clonotype was detected only a few times. V and J are TRBV20-1 and TRBJ1-2; D is unresolved. The CDR3 has 13 residues. V lost 0 bases and J lost 4, with 9 bases in between. Germline CDR1 DFQATT, CDR2 SNEGSKA (reference sequence). The DNA of the CDR3 is TGCAGTGCTAGAGATGCCGCTAGCTATGGCTACACCTTC. Translation: CSARDAASYGYTF.

As regards this clonotype: An end of the junction does not agree with germline; a read error may underlie this. The chain recombines TRBV4-1 with TRBJ1-2; D not resolved. The CDR3 has 17 residues. Germline values: CDR1 MGHRA, CDR2 YSYEKL. CDR3 amino acids: CASSQDFGSGGNYDYTF. Written as DNA, the CDR3 is TGCGCCAGCAGCCAAGACTTCGGGTCGGGCGGAAACTATGACTACACCTTC.

V and J are TRBV2 and TRBJ1-6; D remains unclear. Between the trimmed V and J ends, which lost 6 bases and 5 bases, there was a span of 8 bases. CDR1 and CDR2 from the germline V gene are SNHLY and FYNNEI. CDR3 length: 13 residues. The CDR3 DNA reads TGTGCCAGCAGCCCGGTCCATAATTCACCCCTCCACTTT. The encoded protein is CASSPVHNSPLHF.

The V and J genes are TRBV28 and TRBJ2-1; TRBD2 matches 9 bases. The CDR3 is 15 residues long. The V gene's germline CDR1 is MDHEN and CDR2 SYDVKM. V lost 8 bases, J lost 7 bases, and 12 bases stayed unmatched. The CDR3 bases are TGTGCCAGCTGCCCCGCGGGGGGGCCAGGGAATGAGCAGTTCTTC. Translated: CASCPAGGPGNEQFF.

This chain joins TRBV5-5 and TRBJ1-4, with D perhaps matching TRBD1 (5 bases). CDR3 length: 16 amino acids. Trimming took 6 bases from V and 5 from J, leaving 20 bases between them. Germline lookup yields CDR1 SGHKS and CDR2 YYEKEE (reference sequence). In nucleotides, the CDR3 is TGTGCCAGCACCCTATTTGGGGGGAGAGTCAATGAAAAACTGTTTTTT. This codes for CASTLFGGRVNEKLFF.

The CDR3 sequence: CASSPSAGSHGYTF. In DNA form, the CDR3 reads TGTGCCAGCAGCCCGTCCGCAGGGAGTCATGGCTACACCTTC. The chain uses TRBV9 and TRBJ1-2; D possibly corresponds to TRBD1 (5 bases). Germline V gene lookup returns CDR1 SGDLS and CDR2 YYNGEE. V was pared by 4 bases and J by 6 bases, with 16 bases between. CDR3 length equals 14 residues.

In this sample, this clonotype turned up once. The chain employs TRBV5-1 and TRBJ2-7; 10 bases map to TRBD1. After removal of 3 bases from V and 4 bases from J, the junction contained 10 bases not matched to a gene. The CDR3 sequence is 16 residues long. Germline V gene lookup returns CDR1 SGHRS and CDR2 YFSETQ. CDR3 sequence reads: CASSYGGTGVKYEQYF. CDR3 DNA: TGCGCCAGCAGCTACGGGGGGACAGGGGTGAAGTACGAGCAGTACTTC.

This clonotype appeared once. The junction shows a germline mismatch at one end, possibly a read error. This rearrangement joins TRBV6-5 to TRBJ2-3; 9 bases agree with TRBD1. Germline assignment: CDR1 MNHEY and CDR2 SVGAGI. This CDR3 comprises 16 residues. Written as DNA, the CDR3 is TGTGCCAGCAGTTACCGGACAGGGGCTAGCACAGAGACGCAGTATTTT. Its protein is CASSYRTGASTETQYF.

This sequence joins TRBV2 and TRBJ1-1; possibly TRBD1 for D (6 bases). CDR1 and CDR2 (germline): SNHLY, FYNNEI. CDR3 size: 13 residues. With 8 bases removed from V and 4 bases from J, the gap between germline ends came to 14 bases. The CDR3: CASRTAEITEAFF. Written as DNA, the CDR3 is TGTGCCAGCCGGACAGCGGAGATCACTGAAGCTTTCTTT. The variable domain in full, with the rest retrieved from reference TRBV2 and TRBJ1-1, is EPEVTQTPSHQVTQMGQEVILRCVPISNHLYFYWYRQILGQKVEFLVSFYNNEISEKSEIFDDQFSVERPDGSNFTLKIRSTKLEDSAMYFCASRTAEITEAFFGQGTRLTVV.

This clonotype was seen a handful of times. This chain links TRBV12-3 or TRBV12-4 with TRBJ2-7, with 9 bases fitting TRBD1. The J call may be mistaken, given a closer DNA end match to TRBJ2-5. The CDR3 spans 15 residues. In DNA, the CDR3 is TGTGCCAGCAGTTTAATGGGACAGGGTTTAGAGACCCAGTACTTC. Translated: CASSLMGQGLETQYF.